A single sample gave rise to the 15 T cell receptor beta chains below, sequenced in a study of T-cell reconstitution after alpha-beta-depleted transplantation in children. Unique molecular identifiers tagged the TCRbeta library. In TCRdb, the PCR reads were re-called with MiXCR into one record per CDR3 protein. Of about 500,000 distinct CDR3 sequences listed, approximately 29% are singletons. The sample consisted of PBMCs from the stem cell graft donor, taken from the stem cell graft. The receptors come from a human donor who donated a stem cell graft to a child with aplastic anemia.

V and J are TRBV2 and TRBJ1-1, with TRBD1 as a possible D gene (5 bases). This CDR3 region has 16 residues. Between the trimmed V and J ends, which lost 5 bases and 0 bases, there was a span of 16 bases. The germline CDR1 and CDR2 sequences are SNHLY and FYNNEI. The CDR3 region is CASSLALTGVNTEAFF. In DNA, the CDR3 is TGTGCCAGCAGTCTCGCTCTCACAGGAGTGAACACTGAAGCTTTCTTT.

This chain joins TRBV20-1 and TRBJ1-5; tentatively, D is TRBD1 (6 bases). Trimming cost V 1 base and J 0 bases, with 13 bases left between them. CDR1 and CDR2 (germline): DFQATT, SNEGSKA (reference sequence). The CDR3 sequence is 16 residues long. Here the CDR3 DNA reads TGCAGTGCTAGAGCCCTCGGACAGAATAGCAATCAGCCCCAGCATTTT. This encodes CSARALGQNSNQPQHF.

The chain employs TRBV20-1 and TRBJ1-5; possible D gene TRBD1, 5 bases. The CDR3 contains 14 residues. Germline V lookup: CDR1 DFQATT, CDR2 SNEGSKA (reference sequence). Trimming removed 3 bases at V and 7 bases at J, with 16 bases between. CDR3 nucleotide sequence: TGCAGTGCTAGCACCCTGGATACAGGACAGCCCCAGCATTTT. Encoded protein: CSASTLDTGQPQHF.

The genes are TRBV20-1 and TRBJ2-7; no clear D. Germline V CDR1 and CDR2: DFQATT, SNEGSKA (reference sequence). V gave up 5 bases and J gave up 6 bases, with 20 bases separating them. The length of the CDR3 is 14 residues. CDR3 in DNA: TGCAGTGCTGAGTACTTGGCTTCTGGTCGCGAGCAGTACTTC. It is translated as CSAEYLASGREQYF.

This rearrangement joins TRBV6-2 or TRBV6-3 to TRBJ2-1; D is possibly TRBD2 (6 bases). Trimming left V 8 bases short and J 10 bases short, with 21 bases between. Germline V gene data show CDR1 as MNHEY and CDR2 as SVGEGT. The CDR3 totals 14 residues. The CDR3 sequence: CASSSNPRGSEQFF. CDR3 coding DNA: TGTGCCAGCTCCTCTAATCCCCGGGGGAGCGAGCAGTTCTTC.

This chain joins TRBV5-6 and TRBJ2-3; 7 nucleotides match TRBD1. The CDR3 is 16 residues long. J was trimmed by 3 bases and V by 1 base; bases with no gene match: 8. Germline assignment: CDR1 SGHDT and CDR2 YYEEEE. CDR3 in amino acids: CASSLFRDSTTDTQYF. CDR3 in DNA: TGTGCCAGCAGCTTGTTCCGGGACAGCACTACAGATACGCAGTATTTT.

The chain recombines TRBV10-3 with TRBJ1-1; D possibly corresponds to TRBD1 (6 bases). The V gene lost 10 bases and the J gene lost 6 bases, with 12 bases spanning the gap. The CDR3 is made up of 11 amino acids. The germline CDR1 and CDR2 sequences are ENHRY and SYGVKD. Here the CDR3 reads CATKEGAEAFF. The CDR3 bases are TGTGCCACCAAAGAGGGGGCTGAAGCTTTCTTT.

The chain uses TRBV7-2 and TRBJ2-4; no reliable D call. This CDR3 contains 12 residues. Trimming cost V 5 bases and J 9 bases, with 11 bases left between them. Germline-derived CDR1 and CDR2 are SGHTA and FQGNSA. This CDR3 reads CASSPGPGIQYF. DNA of the CDR3: TGTGCCAGCAGCCCCGGCCCCGGCATTCAGTACTTC.

This clonotype was recorded a few times. The CDR3 nucleotides read TGTGCCAGCAGTGCCGGCGAGGGGCGCGGAGCTCCCGAGCAGTACTTC. Protein product: CASSAGEGRGAPEQYF. The rearrangement joins TRBV25-1 to TRBJ2-7; either TRBD1 or TRBD2 may supply D (5 bases each). CDR1 is MGHDK, CDR2 SYGVNS, per germline. The CDR3 runs 16 residues. V was cut by 4 bases and J by 6 bases, with 22 bases left in between.

The genes are TRBV20-1 and TRBJ2-7; D remains unclear. CDR1 and CDR2 (germline): DFQATT, SNEGSKA (reference sequence). The CDR3 loop spans 11 amino acids. V shed 6 bases and J shed 6 bases, with 12 bases lying between them. CDR3 in DNA: TGCAGTGCCACCAGAGAAGGCGAGCAGTACTTC. Its translation is CSATREGEQYF.

In its sample, this clonotype was seen a few times. The chain links TRBV24-1 to TRBJ1-5; D unclear. The V and J ends lost 6 bases and 0 bases respectively, with 8 bases between them. Germline CDR1 is KGHDR and CDR2 is SFDVKD. The CDR3 contains 14 residues. CDR3 residues: CATSQTASNQPQHF. CDR3 nucleotide sequence: TGTGCCACCAGTCAGACGGCTAGCAATCAGCCCCAGCATTTT.

The rearrangement links TRBV4-3 to TRBJ1-3; a weak D match, TRBD1 (5 bases). Trimming left V 3 bases short and J 1 base short, with 19 bases between. The CDR3 has 18 amino acids. Germline V gives CDR1 LGHNA, CDR2 YSLEER. The CDR3: CASSHGGGAPGSGNTIYF. Here the CDR3 DNA reads TGCGCCAGCAGCCATGGCGGCGGGGCCCCGGGTTCTGGAAACACCATATATTTT.

The genes are TRBV7-3 and TRBJ2-5; D gene uncertain. V was cut by 5 bases and J by 5 bases, with 12 bases left in between. This CDR3 spans 13 amino acids. From germline, CDR1 is SGHTA and CDR2 FQGTGA. The CDR3 region has the DNA TGTGCCAGCAGCCTCTATACTGGTGAGACCCAGTACTTC. Its protein is CASSLYTGETQYF.

About this clonotype: Germline is not matched at one junction end, which may reflect a read error. The J gene is TRBJ1-4, the V gene TRBV20-1; D perhaps matches TRBD1 (5 bases). Per the germline V gene, CDR1 is DFQATT and CDR2 is SNEGSKA (reference sequence). The length of the CDR3 is 16 residues. The chain's CDR3 is CSAGDLPGASNEKLFF. The CDR3 DNA reads TGCAGTGCTGGAGACCTTCCCGGGGCCTCTAATGAAAAACTGTTTTTT.

This clonotype has more than one count but fewer than ten. This sequence joins TRBV5-1 and TRBJ2-1; D may be TRBD1 or TRBD2 (5 bases each). CDR3 length: 17 amino acids. CDR1 SGHRS and CDR2 YFSETQ come from the germline V gene. Trimming stripped 4 bases from V and 3 bases from J, with 20 bases between. The CDR3 DNA sequence: TGCGCCAGCAGCCGAGGGGAAGCAACGGCAATCTACAATGAGCAGTTCTTC. Amino acid sequence: CASSRGEATAIYNEQFF. Using reference TRBV5-1 and TRBJ2-1 for the parts outside the CDR3, the full variable domain is KAGVTQTPRYLIKTRGQQVTLSCSPISGHRSVSWYQQTPGQGLQFLFEYFSETQRNKGNFPGRFSGRQFSNSRSEMNVSTLELGDSALYLCASSRGEATAIYNEQFFGPGTRLTVL.